A single sample gave rise to the 23 T cell receptor beta chains below, sequenced in a study of blood T cell repertoires in COVID-19. Profiling relied on immunoSEQ multiplex PCR, and the TCRdb table lists in-frame clones only, not all of them. The data contain about 120,000 clones, about four fifths of them singletons. Specimen: peripheral blood. The receptors were gathered from a man aged 60-69 years with active or convalescent COVID-19.

This chain uses TRBV6-2 or TRBV6-3 with TRBJ1-5; no reliable D call. The germline V gene has CDR1 MNHEY and CDR2 SVGEGT. Trimming pared 2 bases from V and 4 bases from J, leaving 3 bases between. This CDR3 region has 12 residues. CDR3 protein: CASSYRNQPQHF. The CDR3 bases are TGTGCCAGCAGTTACCGGAATCAGCCCCAGCATTTT.

V usage is TRBV19 and J usage is TRBJ1-3; TRBD1 might be the D (5 bases). The CDR3 runs 16 residues. The V end was cut by 7 bases, the J end by 0 bases, with 16 bases between. The germline CDR1 and CDR2 sequences are LNHDA and SQIVND (reference sequence). The DNA of the CDR3 is TGTGCCAGTACGCGGGACGGATCAAGCTCTGGAAACACCATATATTTT. Translation: CASTRDGSSSGNTIYF.

This clone was detected only a few times. Different DNA sequences within this sample yield the same CDR3. The rearrangement uses TRBV20-1 and TRBJ2-7, with 8 bases aligning to TRBD1. Looked up from germline, CDR1 is DFQATT and CDR2 is SNEGSKA (reference sequence). This CDR3 comprises 13 residues. J lost 4 bases, V lost 6 bases, and 8 bases had no gene match. The CDR3 nucleotides read TGCAGTGCCAGTGGCAGGGGGCGTTACGAGCAGTACTTC. Residues: CSASGRGRYEQYF.

V gene TRBV2 combines with J gene TRBJ2-7; D possibly corresponds to TRBD1 (5 bases). The germline gives CDR1 SNHLY, CDR2 FYNNEI. Trimming removed 3 bases at V and 2 bases at J, with 11 bases between. This CDR3 comprises 14 residues. This CDR3 reads CASSEYRLAYEQYF. The CDR3 DNA sequence: TGTGCCAGCAGTGAGTACAGGCTTGCCTACGAGCAGTACTTC.

The genes are TRBV14 and TRBJ1-5; 8 nucleotides agree with TRBD1. V lost 3 bases and J lost 3; bases outside the gene matches: 13. The germline gives CDR1 SGHDN, CDR2 FVKESK. The CDR3 spans 18 residues. The CDR3 region has the DNA TGTGCCAGCAGCCACCCGGGACAGGAGCTCAGTGTCAATCAGCCCCAGCATTTT. Protein product: CASSHPGQELSVNQPQHF. Filled out from reference TRBV14 and TRBJ1-5, the complete variable domain reads EAGVTQFPSHSVIEKGQTVTLRCDPISGHDNLYWYRRVMGKEIKFLLHFVKESKQDESGMPNNRFLAERTGGTYSTLKVQPAELEDSGVYFCASSHPGQELSVNQPQHFGDGTRLSIL.

As for this clone: This sample includes further DNA sequences coding for the same CDR3. The chain couples TRBV5-1 to TRBJ2-3; D might be TRBD1 (6 bases). CDR1 is SGHRS and CDR2 is YFSETQ in the germline V gene. Trimming stripped 0 bases from V and 6 bases from J, with 14 bases between. This CDR3 has 15 residues. In nucleotides, the CDR3 is TGCGCCAGCAGCTTGGAGGGGCAGGGGTTGGATACGCAGTATTTT. Its translation is CASSLEGQGLDTQYF.

The V and J genes are TRBV6-5 and TRBJ2-5; D might be TRBD1 (5 bases). The ends were cut back, 7 bases at V and 5 bases at J, with 11 bases in the middle. The germline V gene has CDR1 MNHEY and CDR2 SVGAGI. There are 12 residues in the CDR3. The CDR3 sequence: CASNRNGETQYF. DNA for the CDR3: TGTGCCAGCAACAGGAATGGGGAGACCCAGTACTTC.

The chain uses TRBV24-1 and TRBJ2-3, with 9 nucleotides matching TRBD1. Trimming cost V 4 bases and J 5 bases; bases outside gene matches: 3. CDR3 length: 14 amino acids. Germline-derived CDR1 and CDR2 are KGHDR and SFDVKD. CDR3 nucleotide sequence: TGTGCCACCAGTGACCCGACAGGGGGAGATACGCAGTATTTT. It specifies CATSDPTGGDTQYF.

This clone was counted a single time. It may be a read error: a sequence one base away is much more abundant. The V call is TRBV14, the J call TRBJ1-1, with D possibly TRBD1 on 5 matching bases. Trimming stripped 4 bases from V and 0 bases from J, with 6 bases between. Germline loops: CDR1 SGHDN, CDR2 FVKESK. The CDR3 covers 13 residues. The CDR3 protein is CASSPDMNTEAFF. The CDR3 DNA follows: TGTGCCAGCAGCCCGGACATGAACACTGAAGCTTTCTTT. Filled out from reference TRBV14 and TRBJ1-1, the complete variable domain reads EAGVTQFPSHSVIEKGQTVTLRCDPISGHDNLYWYRRVMGKEIKFLLHFVKESKQDESGMPNNRFLAERTGGTYSTLKVQPAELEDSGVYFCASSPDMNTEAFFGQGTRLTVV.

The V call is TRBV7-9, the J call TRBJ2-1, with D possibly TRBD2 on 6 matching bases. Germline CDR1 SEHNR, CDR2 FQNEAQ (reference sequence). This CDR3 is built from 17 residues. Trimming removed 3 bases from V and 0 bases from J, with 15 bases in between. CDR3 DNA sequence: TGTGCCAGCAGCTTTCTCCGGGGGTCGAGCTCCTACAATGAGCAGTTCTTC. Protein sequence: CASSFLRGSSSYNEQFF.

This clone was counted a few times. V usage is TRBV18 and J usage is TRBJ1-1, with D maybe TRBD1 (6 bases). Germline V gene lookup returns CDR1 KGHSH and CDR2 LQKENI. Trimming took off 0 bases at V and 4 bases at J, with 12 bases between the two ends. The CDR3 sequence is 15 residues long. DNA of the CDR3: TGTGCCAGCTCACCACCCATTCGACAGGTCACTGAAGCTTTCTTT. This gives the protein CASSPPIRQVTEAFF.

V is TRBV27 and J is TRBJ2-7; weak D call: TRBD2 (6 bases). The CDR3 spans 15 residues. With 3 bases removed from V and 2 bases from J, the gap between germline ends came to 14 bases. Germline V gene lookup returns CDR1 MNHEY and CDR2 SMNVEV (reference sequence). CDR3 in DNA: TGTGCCAGCAGTTTTCGGCGGGGTGGCCCCTACGAGCAGTACTTC. Its translation: CASSFRRGGPYEQYF.

This chain uses TRBV2 with TRBJ2-5; 11 nucleotides align to TRBD1. V was clipped by 6 bases and J by 5 bases; unmatched bases: 2. The length of the CDR3 is 13 residues. Germline V lookup: CDR1 SNHLY, CDR2 FYNNEI. The DNA for the CDR3 is TGTGCCAGCAGGGGGACAGGGGGGGAGACCCAGTACTTC. This sequence encodes CASRGTGGETQYF.

The chain joins TRBV27 to TRBJ1-5, with D tentatively TRBD1 (6 bases). Trimming removed 4 bases at V and 7 bases at J, with 11 bases between. Per the germline V gene, CDR1 is MNHEY and CDR2 is SMNVEV (reference sequence). The CDR3 runs 13 residues. The CDR3 DNA sequence: TGTGCCAGCAGTTATACAGGGTACCAGCCCCAGCATTTT. Its protein product is CASSYTGYQPQHF.

The J gene is TRBJ1-1, the V gene TRBV11-2, with TRBD1 matching 10 bases. Unmatched junction bases numbered 9, after V lost 1 base and J lost 7 bases. The CDR3 length is 16 residues. CDR1 is SGHAT, CDR2 FQNNGV, per germline. The CDR3 protein is CASSLAPGTGVGEAFF. As DNA, the CDR3 is TGTGCCAGCAGCTTAGCGCCCGGGACAGGGGTCGGTGAAGCTTTCTTT. The full variable domain, rest sourced from reference TRBV11-2 and TRBJ1-1, is EAGVAQSPRYKIIEKRQSVAFWCNPISGHATLYWYQQILGQGPKLLIQFQNNGVVDDSQLPKDRFSAERLKGVDSTLKIQPAKLEDSAVYLCASSLAPGTGVGEAFFGQGTRLTVV.

The V and J genes are TRBV4-1 and TRBJ2-7, with D possibly matching TRBD1 (6 bases). Germline V gives CDR1 MGHRA, CDR2 YSYEKL. The CDR3 extends over 15 amino acids. Trimming shortened V by 2 bases and J by 2 bases, and 13 bases separated the two germline ends. The CDR3 bases are TGCGCCAGCAGCCAACGACTTGGACAGACCTACGAGCAGTACTTC. As protein: CASSQRLGQTYEQYF.

This clone showed up just once. The rearrangement uses TRBV10-3 and TRBJ2-7, with TRBD1 identical over 9 bases. The junction had 5 bases not matched to a gene; V was cut back by 0 bases and J by 5 bases. The CDR3 covers 15 residues. CDR1 is ENHRY, CDR2 SYGVKD, per germline. CDR3 loop: CAISESGQGGDEQYF. CDR3 DNA: TGTGCCATCAGTGAGTCGGGACAGGGTGGGGACGAGCAGTACTTC.

This clone has more than one count but fewer than ten. The V and J genes are TRBV5-1 and TRBJ2-1, with 7 nucleotides matching TRBD2. The V gene's germline CDR1 is SGHRS and CDR2 YFSETQ. V gave up 0 bases and J gave up 4 bases; unmatched junction bases: 4. CDR3 length equals 15 residues. The DNA of the CDR3 is TGCGCCAGCAGCTTGGCCACTAGCGCGTACAATGAGCAGTTCTTC. It encodes CASSLATSAYNEQFF.

Remarks on this clone: This may be a read error, as it is one base from a much larger clone. Other DNA sequences in this specimen translate into the identical CDR3. The chain joins TRBV7-3 to TRBJ1-2; weak D call: TRBD1 (5 bases). CDR1 is SGHTA, CDR2 FQGTGA, per germline. This CDR3 spans 13 amino acids. Trimming cost V 5 bases and J 1 base, with 8 bases left between them. CDR3 in amino acids: CASSPDSNYGYTF. As DNA, the CDR3 is TGTGCCAGCAGCCCCGACAGTAACTATGGCTACACCTTC.

The chain has TRBV30 and TRBJ2-4; TRBD2 aligns across 14 bases. Germline V gives CDR1 GTSNPN, CDR2 SVGIG (reference sequence). CDR3 size: 15 residues. The junction had 4 bases not matched to a gene; V was cut back by 3 bases and J by 6 bases. The CDR3 region is CAWRTSGRAGNIQYF. The DNA of the CDR3 is TGTGCCTGGAGGACTAGCGGGAGGGCGGGAAACATTCAGTACTTC.

The chain uses TRBV7-8 and TRBJ1-5; TRBD1 matches 7 bases. Per the germline V gene, CDR1 is SGHVS and CDR2 is FQNEAQ. The CDR3 sequence is 15 residues long. V lost 7 bases, J lost 0 bases, and 6 bases stayed unmatched. CDR3 DNA: TGTGCCAGCACTCGGACAGGCTATAGCAATCAGCCCCAGCATTTT. This sequence encodes CASTRTGYSNQPQHF.

The chain uses TRBV3-1 (or the pseudogene TRBV3-2) and TRBJ1-3; 7 bases align to TRBD1. CDR3 size: 15 residues. Trimming removed 4 bases from V and 2 bases from J; junction bases left unmatched: 5. From germline, CDR1 is LGHDT and CDR2 YNNKEL (reference sequence). The CDR3 DNA reads TGTGCCAGCAGCCGGAGACAGGGAACTGGAAACACCATATATTTT. Translation: CASSRRQGTGNTIYF.

This chain uses TRBV7-3 with TRBJ2-1; TRBD2 matches at 9 bases. Germline CDR1 and CDR2: SGHTA and FQGTGA. The CDR3 covers 15 residues. J was trimmed by 8 bases and V by 5 bases; bases with no gene match: 10. In DNA, the CDR3 is TGTGCCAGCAGCCCACTAGCGGGTATCTCCCATGAGCAGTTCTTC. Translating it yields CASSPLAGISHEQFF.